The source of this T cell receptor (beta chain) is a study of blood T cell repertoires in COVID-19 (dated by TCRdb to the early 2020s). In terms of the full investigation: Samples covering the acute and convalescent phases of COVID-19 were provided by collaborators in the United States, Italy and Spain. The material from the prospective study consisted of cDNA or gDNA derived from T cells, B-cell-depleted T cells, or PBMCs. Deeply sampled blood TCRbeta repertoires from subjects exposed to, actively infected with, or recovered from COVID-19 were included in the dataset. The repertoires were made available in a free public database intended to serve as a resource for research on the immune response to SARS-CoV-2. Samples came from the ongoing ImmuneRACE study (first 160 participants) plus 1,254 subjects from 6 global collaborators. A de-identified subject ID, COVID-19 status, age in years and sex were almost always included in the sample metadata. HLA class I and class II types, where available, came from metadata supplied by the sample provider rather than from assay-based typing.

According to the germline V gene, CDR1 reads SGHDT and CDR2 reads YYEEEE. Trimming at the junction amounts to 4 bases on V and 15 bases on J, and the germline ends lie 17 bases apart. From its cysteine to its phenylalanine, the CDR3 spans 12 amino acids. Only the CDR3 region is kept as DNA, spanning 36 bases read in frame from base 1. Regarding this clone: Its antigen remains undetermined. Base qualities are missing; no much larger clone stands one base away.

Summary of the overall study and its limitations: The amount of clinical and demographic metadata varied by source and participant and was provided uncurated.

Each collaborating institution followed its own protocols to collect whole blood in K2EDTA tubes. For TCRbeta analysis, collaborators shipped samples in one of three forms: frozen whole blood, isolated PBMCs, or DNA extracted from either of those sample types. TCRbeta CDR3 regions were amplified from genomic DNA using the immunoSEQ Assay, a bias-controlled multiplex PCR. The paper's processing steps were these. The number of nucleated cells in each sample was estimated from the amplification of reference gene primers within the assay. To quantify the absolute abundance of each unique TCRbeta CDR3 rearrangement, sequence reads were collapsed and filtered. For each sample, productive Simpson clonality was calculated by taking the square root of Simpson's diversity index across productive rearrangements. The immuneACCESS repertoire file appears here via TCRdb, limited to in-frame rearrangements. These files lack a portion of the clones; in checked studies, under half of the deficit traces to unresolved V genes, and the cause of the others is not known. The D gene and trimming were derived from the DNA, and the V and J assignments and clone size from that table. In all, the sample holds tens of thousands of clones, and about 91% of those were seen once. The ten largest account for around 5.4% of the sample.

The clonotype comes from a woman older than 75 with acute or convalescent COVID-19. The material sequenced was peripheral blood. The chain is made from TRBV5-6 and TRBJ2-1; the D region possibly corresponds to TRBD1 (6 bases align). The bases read TGTGCCAGCAGCAACGGACAGAAGTTCCTGTTCTTC. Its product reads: CASSNGQKFLFF.